The 8 T cell receptor beta chains below come from one sample, sequenced in a study of blood T cells in healthy people across ages. A second PCR, run for roughly 7 to 12 cycles, used a sample-barcoded 5' primer plus a J-beta primer mix. TCRdb reanalysed the 5' RACE reads using MiXCR and keeps one entry per CDR3 protein. Among around 970,000 distinct CDR3 sequences listed, roughly 47% were seen once. The sample consisted of blood. All receptors come from a woman between 55 and 75 years old in good health.

This chain links TRBV27 with TRBJ1-5; no definite D call. The germline V gene encodes CDR1 MNHEY and CDR2 SMNVEV (reference sequence). This CDR3 has 13 amino acids. The ends were cut back, 0 bases at V and 4 bases at J, with 4 bases in the middle. The CDR3 sequence is CASSLSKNQPQHF. In nucleotides, the CDR3 is TGTGCCAGCAGTTTATCGAAGAATCAGCCCCAGCATTTT.

The table lists this clonotype with a few counts. The V and J genes are TRBV7-9 and TRBJ2-7; no clear D gene. Near its end, the DNA agrees better with TRBJ2-5, so the J call may be wrong. CDR1 and CDR2 (germline): SEHNR, FQNEAQ (reference sequence). The CDR3 totals 14 residues. The CDR3 DNA sequence: TGTGCCAGCAGCTTAGAGGAACACTGGAAGACCCAGTACTTC. This translates into CASSLEEHWKTQYF.

The chain combines TRBV3-1 with TRBJ2-1; D is unclear. TRBJ2-7 explains the end of the DNA better; the J call may be wrong. The CDR3 consists of 15 residues. The germline V gene has CDR1 LGHDT and CDR2 YNNKEL (reference sequence). The CDR3 region is CASNHRGRRYNEQYF. CDR3 sequence (DNA): TGTGCCAGCAACCACAGAGGACGGCGCTACAATGAGCAGTACTTC.

This clonotype appeared a few times. The chain links TRBV4-2 to TRBJ2-3, with unresolved D. The CDR3 contains 15 residues. V shed 0 bases and J shed 9 bases, with 16 bases lying between them. Germline V gene lookup returns CDR1 LGHNA and CDR2 YNFKEQ. CDR3 coding DNA: TGTGCCAGCAGCCAAGAGTCGGGCACGGAGAGGACGCAGTATTTT. This translates into CASSQESGTERTQYF.

The chain joins TRBV27 to TRBJ2-7; D not resolved. This CDR3 is 12 amino acids long. Per the germline V gene, CDR1 is MNHEY and CDR2 is SMNVEV (reference sequence). The V end was cut by 4 bases, the J end by 7 bases, with 11 bases between. Written as DNA, the CDR3 is TGTGCCAGCAGTTACGCCGGAAATGAGCAGTACTTC. Its translation is CASSYAGNEQYF.

This chain joins TRBV12-3 or TRBV12-4 and TRBJ2-3; 8 positions agree with TRBD2. The CDR3 sequence is 14 residues long. V gave up 3 bases and J gave up 6 bases; unmatched junction bases: 5. This CDR3 reads CASSLREASDTQYF. The CDR3 region has the DNA TGTGCCAGCAGTTTGCGGGAGGCTTCCGATACGCAGTATTTT.

This clonotype was detected ten times or more. CDR3 residues: CASSFAGAYEQYF. The CDR3 region has the DNA TGTGCCAGCAGTTTTGCCGGGGCCTACGAGCAGTACTTC. V gene TRBV12-3 or TRBV12-4 combines with J gene TRBJ2-7; a weak D match, TRBD2 (5 bases). The length of the CDR3 is 13 residues. V gave up 3 bases and J gave up 2 bases, with 8 bases separating them.

The chain couples TRBV6-1 to TRBJ2-5; TRBD1 agrees at 9 bases. The closer fit of TRBJ2-7 to the DNA end suggests the J call may be wrong. The CDR3 extends over 14 amino acids. Germline V lookup: CDR1 MNHNS, CDR2 SASEGT. CDR3 nucleotide sequence: TGTGCCAGTCGACCGGGACAGGGCTTCGGCGAGCAGTACTTC. It translates to CASRPGQGFGEQYF.